These T cell receptor beta chains were read from a single sample in a study of blood T cell repertoires in COVID-19. Sequencing was performed with immunoSEQ multiplex PCR; in TCRdb, only in-frame clones are kept and a portion is missing. The repertoire has tens of thousands of clones, about 80% of them found once; the top ten carry roughly 13%. The sample taken for sequencing was peripheral blood. These receptors all come from an elderly woman with acute or convalescent COVID-19. The CDR3 runs from the conserved cysteine through the conserved F or W. Each record gives: J gene, V gene, D gene, clone size, CDR3 protein, CDR3 DNA. A D gene is named only where the DNA matches it firmly. Not all rows give a size; the values are once, few, many and, for expanded clones, a class.

>TRBJ2-6|TRBV19|-|-
CASSAGSGANVLTF
TGTGCCAGTAGTGCAGGGTCAGGGGCCAACGTCCTGACTTTC
>TRBJ1-5|TRBV29-1|-|-
CSVGTDYSNQPQHF
TGCAGCGTTGGGACAGATTATAGCAATCAGCCCCAGCATTTT
>TRBJ2-7|TRBV7-3|-|-
CASSLWGTYEQYF
TGTGCCAGCAGCTTATGGGGCACCTACGAGCAGTACTTC
>TRBJ2-7|TRBV4-2|-|-
CASSQVKAGGYEQYF
TGTGCCAGCAGCCAGGTGAAGGCCGGGGGCTACGAGCAGTACTTC
>TRBJ2-7|TRBV14|TRBD1|-
CASSHGTGFWYEQYF
TGTGCCAGCAGCCACGGGACAGGGTTTTGGTACGAGCAGTACTTC
>TRBJ2-3|TRBV5-4|TRBD1|-
CASSLPLTGASDTQYF
TGTGCCAGCAGCTTGCCTCTTACAGGGGCATCGGATACGCAGTATTTT
>TRBJ2-7|TRBV19|TRBD2|-
CASSNSGNSYEQYF
TGTGCCAGTAGTAACAGCGGGAACTCCTACGAGCAGTACTTC
>TRBJ2-1|TRBV25-1|TRBD2|-
CASSDGRWTSGRYYEQFF
TGTGCCAGCAGTGATGGTAGATGGACTAGCGGGAGGTACTATGAGCAGTTCTTC
>TRBJ2-7|TRBV7-9|-|once
CASSPSWTVLEQYF
TGTGCCAGCAGCCCTTCATGGACAGTGCTCGAGCAGTACTTC
>TRBJ2-1|TRBV28|-|-
CASSFYSSYNEQFF
TGTGCCAGCAGTTTCTACAGTTCCTACAATGAGCAGTTCTTC
>TRBJ1-4|TRBV5-1|-|-
CASSLAEGRTTNEKLFF
TGCGCCAGCAGCTTGGCCGAGGGTCGAACAACTAATGAAAAACTGTTTTTT
>TRBJ2-7|TRBV28|TRBD1|-
CASSPHRGRYEQYF
TGTGCCAGCAGTCCACACAGGGGAAGGTACGAGCAGTACTTC
>TRBJ2-1|TRBV30|-|once
CAWSIVGSSYNEQFF
TGTGCCTGGAGTATTGTCGGGAGCTCCTACAATGAGCAGTTCTTC
>TRBJ2-1|TRBV29-1|-|-
CSGKRGGGEQFF
TGCAGCGGGAAGAGGGGGGGCGGTGAGCAGTTCTTC